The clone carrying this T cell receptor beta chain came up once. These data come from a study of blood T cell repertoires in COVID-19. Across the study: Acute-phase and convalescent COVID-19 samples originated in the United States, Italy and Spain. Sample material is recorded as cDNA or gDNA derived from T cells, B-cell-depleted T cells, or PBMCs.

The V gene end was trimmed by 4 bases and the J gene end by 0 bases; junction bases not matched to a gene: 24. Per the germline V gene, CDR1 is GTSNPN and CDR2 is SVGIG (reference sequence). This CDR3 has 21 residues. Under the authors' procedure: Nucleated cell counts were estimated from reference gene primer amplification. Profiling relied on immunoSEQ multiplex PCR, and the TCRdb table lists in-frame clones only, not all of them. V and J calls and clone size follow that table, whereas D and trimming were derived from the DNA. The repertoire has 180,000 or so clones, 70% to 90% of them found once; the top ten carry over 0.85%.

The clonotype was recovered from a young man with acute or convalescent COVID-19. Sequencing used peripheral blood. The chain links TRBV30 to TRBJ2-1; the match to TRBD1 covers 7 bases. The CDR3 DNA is TGTGCCTGGACAAAGACAGGGCCACGAGAGGCCCGTACTCACTCCTACAATGAGCAGTTCTTC. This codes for CAWTKTGPREARTHSYNEQFF.